Sequencing of this T cell receptor beta chain was carried out in a study of T cells after posttransplantation cyclophosphamide. Regarding the study as a whole: Recipient CMV seropositivity and CMV reactivation strongly tracked TRB clonality. Donor-recipient repertoire similarity was low at 1-2 months, rising over year one. Blood and skin or GI T cell repertoires showed limited TRB overlap.

A remark on this clone: Antigen: not known.

Profiling relied on immunoSEQ multiplex PCR, and the TCRdb table lists in-frame clones only, not all of them. The sample includes thousands of clones, roughly 86% of them seen just once. The germline V gene has CDR1 SGDLS and CDR2 YYNGEE. The V segment lost 3 bases and the J segment 5 bases; nucleotides outside the gene matches: 7. CDR3 size: 14 residues. Busulfan-fludarabine conditioning, marrow transplant, and cyclophosphamide on days +3 and +4 were administered. The J gene is TRBJ1-1, the V gene TRBV9, with TRBD1 matching 7 bases. The sequencing here drew on PBMCs, taken after allogeneic stem cell transplant with posttransplant cyclophosphamide. The TCR sequence derives from a female patient in her fifties or sixties who received an allogeneic stem cell transplant from a related donor, was CMV-positive, and had no GVHD. The graft donor may have given rise to some T cells. The CDR3 nucleotides are TGTGCCAGCAGCGCATTGGGACAGCCAACTGAAGCTTTCTTT. It translates to CASSALGQPTEAFF.